This TCR beta chain was sequenced during a study of PD-L1 blockade in urothelial cancer. Germline loops: CDR1 SGHTA, CDR2 FQGNSA. The CDR3 has 14 amino acids. V lost 7 bases, J lost 0 bases, and 10 bases lay in between. The time point here: pretreatment peripheral blood. Each PCR contained spiked-in synthetic TCR analog templates. The table came from immunoSEQ multiplex PCR; TCRdb's copy has only in-frame clones and leaves some out. The repertoire holds some 65,000 clones, with approximately 80% as singletons. The sample was PBMCs, taken around atezolizumab (anti-PD-L1) treatment. This sequence originates from an older man with urothelial cancer. This chain links TRBV7-2 with TRBJ1-3, with a possible D match to TRBD1 (5 bases). CDR3 DNA sequence: TGTGCCAGCAACTTCGGGGGCTCTGGAAACACCATATATTTT. Amino acid sequence: CASNFGGSGNTIYF.